One sample yielded the 30 T cell receptor beta chains listed below, sequenced in a study of blood T cell repertoires in COVID-19. Sequenced by immunoSEQ multiplex PCR; TCRdb stores in-frame clones only, minus some. The table records under 60,000 clones, roughly 88% of them present only once. Material for sequencing was peripheral blood. The receptors were sampled from a man aged 25 to 45 with COVID-19, enrolled during active disease.

CDR3 sequence reads: CASSVDGQGTYNEQFF. CDR3 nucleotide sequence: TGTGCCAGCAGCGTAGACGGACAGGGGACCTACAATGAGCAGTTCTTC. The rearrangement joins TRBV9 to TRBJ2-1; 9 positions match TRBD1. Germline V gene lookup returns CDR1 SGDLS and CDR2 YYNGEE. Trimming removed 0 bases from V and 2 bases from J; junction bases left unmatched: 3. This CDR3 region has 16 residues. Together with reference TRBV9 and TRBJ2-1, the CDR3 gives the full variable domain: DSGVTQTPKHLITATGQRVTLRCSPRSGDLSVYWYQQSLDQGLQFLIQYYNGEERAKGNILERFSAQQFPDLHSELNLSSLELGDSALYFCASSVDGQGTYNEQFFGPGTRLTVL.

The chain carries TRBV4-1 and TRBJ2-1, with D possibly being TRBD1 (6 bases). Germline V lookup: CDR1 MGHRA, CDR2 YSYEKL. V was shortened by 0 bases and J by 2 bases, with 11 bases between the two germline ends. The CDR3 loop spans 16 amino acids. The CDR3 protein is CASSQDRGDPYNEQFF. The CDR3 nucleotides read TGCGCCAGCAGCCAAGACAGGGGCGATCCCTACAATGAGCAGTTCTTC.

The gene calls are TRBV24-1 and TRBJ2-2, with TRBD2 matching over 7 bases. The CDR3 has 16 amino acids. Germline-derived CDR1 and CDR2 are KGHDR and SFDVKD. Losses at the gene ends were 1 base for V and 3 bases for J; bases not matched to a gene: 4. The CDR3 coding sequence is TGTGCCACCAGTGATTTAACGGGAGGTGACACCGGGGAGCTGTTTTTT. Translation gives CATSDLTGGDTGELFF.

This chain links TRBV7-3 with TRBJ2-1, with 7 bases aligning to TRBD2. V dropped 4 bases and J dropped 0; count of bases not matched to a gene: 3. Germline V gives CDR1 SGHTA, CDR2 FQGTGA. This CDR3 has 15 amino acids. CDR3 protein: CASSYPGGSYNEQFF. CDR3 nucleotides: TGTGCCAGCAGCTACCCGGGGGGCTCCTACAATGAGCAGTTCTTC.

The chain uses TRBV24-1 and TRBJ1-5; D may be TRBD1 (5 bases). This CDR3 spans 15 amino acids. Germline assignment: CDR1 KGHDR and CDR2 SFDVKD. Trimming took off 4 bases at V and 0 bases at J, with 9 bases between the two ends. The CDR3 DNA is TGTGCCACCAGTGAAGGCCAGGGTAGCAATCAGCCCCAGCATTTT. Its protein is CATSEGQGSNQPQHF.

The gene calls are TRBV5-1 and TRBJ2-7; D may be TRBD1 (6 bases). The V end lost 3 bases, the J end lost 5 bases, and 9 bases lay between the germline ends. Germline lookup yields CDR1 SGHRS and CDR2 YFSETQ. The CDR3 covers 12 residues. Written as DNA, the CDR3 is TGCGCCAGCAGCTACACAGGGAACGAGCAGTACTTC. It specifies CASSYTGNEQYF.

CDR3 in amino acids: CASSLVQTGDGYTF. DNA for the CDR3: TGTGCCAGCAGCTTAGTCCAGACAGGGGATGGCTACACCTTC. The rearrangement uses TRBV7-8 and TRBJ1-2; 8 bases match TRBD1. CDR3 length: 14 amino acids. Germline V CDR1 and CDR2: SGHVS, FQNEAQ. J lost 6 bases, V lost 1 base, and 4 bases had no gene match.

This clone was seen just once. The chain has TRBV4-1 and TRBJ1-5, with D tentatively TRBD1 (6 bases). The V and J ends lost 5 bases and 2 bases respectively, with 13 bases between them. Germline values: CDR1 MGHRA, CDR2 YSYEKL. The CDR3 length is 15 residues. For the CDR3, the DNA is TGCGCCAGCAGCTACTTACCAGGGGGCAATCAGCCCCAGCATTTT. This translates into CASSYLPGGNQPQHF.

The chain joins TRBV6-1 to TRBJ2-6; D is undetermined. CDR3 length: 16 amino acids. Trimming removed 4 bases from V and 0 bases from J, with 10 bases in between. The germline gives CDR1 MNHNS, CDR2 SASEGT. Here the CDR3 reads CASSGLGHSGANVLTF. In DNA, the CDR3 is TGTGCCAGCAGTGGTCTAGGCCACTCTGGGGCCAACGTCCTGACTTTC.

The chain has TRBV5-1 and TRBJ2-1, with 8 nucleotides matching TRBD1. The germline V gene has CDR1 SGHRS and CDR2 YFSETQ. The V and J ends lost 5 bases and 5 bases, in that order; junction bases with no gene match: 6. This CDR3 spans 14 amino acids. The DNA of the CDR3 is TGCGCCAGCAGTCCCAGGGGGCGCGACAATGAGCAGTTCTTC. Amino acids: CASSPRGRDNEQFF.

This clone showed up just once. The gene calls are TRBV7-2 and TRBJ2-4; weak D call: TRBD2 (5 bases). The CDR3 contains 17 residues. Germline-derived CDR1 and CDR2 are SGHTA and FQGNSA. V was pared by 5 bases and J by 0 bases, with 17 bases between. CDR3 amino acids: CASSPTYMAGAKNIQYF. The DNA for the CDR3 is TGTGCCAGCAGCCCGACGTATATGGCGGGAGCCAAAAACATTCAGTACTTC.

The V and J genes are TRBV19 and TRBJ1-2, with 9 nucleotides matching TRBD1. CDR1 and CDR2 from the germline V gene are LNHDA and SQIVND (reference sequence). Unmatched junction bases numbered 2, after V lost 5 bases and J lost 4 bases. This CDR3 spans 13 amino acids. The CDR3 region is CASSEDRGYGYTF. CDR3 DNA: TGTGCCAGTAGTGAGGACAGGGGCTATGGCTACACCTTC.

The genes are TRBV24-1 and TRBJ2-3, with 13 bases fitting TRBD2. The V and J ends lost 5 bases and 2 bases, in that order; junction bases with no gene match: 6. The germline V gene has CDR1 KGHDR and CDR2 SFDVKD. CDR3 length: 17 amino acids. The CDR3 DNA reads as TGTGCCACCAGTGGTAAAGGGACTAGCGGGGCCACAGATACGCAGTATTTT. Its translation: CATSGKGTSGATDTQYF.

This clone appeared a single time. CDR3 coding DNA: TGTGCCAGCAGCTTAGCACAGGGCCCTGGAAACACCATATATTTT. Translated, it gives CASSLAQGPGNTIYF. The chain has TRBV7-6 and TRBJ1-3; a weak D match, TRBD1 (6 bases). V was trimmed by 0 bases and J by 2 bases, leaving 8 bases between them. Germline V gene sequence: CDR1 SGHVS, CDR2 FNYEAQ. The CDR3 totals 15 residues.

The V and J genes are TRBV7-2 and TRBJ2-3; the D is unclear. The germline V and J ends were trimmed by 2 bases and 4 bases, with 10 bases remaining between them. Germline CDR1 SGHTA, CDR2 FQGNSA. The CDR3 is 14 residues long. As DNA, the CDR3 is TGTGCCAGCAGCTTACAAGAGTTTGCAGATACGCAGTATTTT. This translates into CASSLQEFADTQYF.

This sequence joins TRBV10-3 and TRBJ1-1; the D is unclear. CDR3 length: 11 amino acids. The germline V and J ends were trimmed by 10 bases and 3 bases, with 9 bases remaining between them. Germline loops: CDR1 ENHRY, CDR2 SYGVKD. CDR3 DNA sequence: TGTGCCACCGTCCGGGACACTGAAGCTTTCTTT. Amino acid sequence: CATVRDTEAFF.

The chain joins TRBV19 to TRBJ2-1; 7 positions match TRBD2. CDR3 length equals 15 residues. J gave up 3 bases and V 2 bases, and 4 bases lay outside the gene matches. CDR1 and CDR2 from the germline V gene are LNHDA and SQIVND (reference sequence). Here the CDR3 DNA reads TGTGCCAGTAGTATACAGGCGGGAGACTACAATGAGCAGTTCTTC. It encodes CASSIQAGDYNEQFF.

DNA of the CDR3: TGTGCCAGCAGCCGGGGACACCGTAATGAAAAACTGTTTTTT. It translates to CASSRGHRNEKLFF. The genes are TRBV6-5 and TRBJ1-4; possible D gene TRBD1, 6 bases. CDR3 length: 14 residues. Germline CDR1 and CDR2: MNHEY and SVGAGI. Trimming took off 6 bases at V and 4 bases at J, with 12 bases between the two ends.

V and J are TRBV6-2 or TRBV6-3 and TRBJ2-4; D unresolved. CDR1 and CDR2 from the germline V gene are MNHEY and SVGEGT. The V and J ends lost 4 bases and 5 bases respectively, with 9 bases between them. This CDR3 comprises 13 residues. Written as DNA, the CDR3 is TGTGCCAGCAGTTCCTTCTCTCAAAACATTCAGTACTTC. This encodes CASSSFSQNIQYF.

The chain is built from TRBV4-3 and TRBJ2-3; D is unresolved. Germline loops: CDR1 LGHNA, CDR2 YSLEER. The CDR3 covers 17 residues. V was trimmed by 0 bases and J by 1 base, leaving 14 bases between them. As DNA, the CDR3 is TGCGCCAGCAGCCAAGATCCTATAGCATTTCGCACAGATACGCAGTATTTT. Protein: CASSQDPIAFRTDTQYF.

The J gene is TRBJ2-2, the V gene TRBV2; 7 positions match TRBD2. V gave up 9 bases and J gave up 3 bases; unmatched junction bases: 7. This CDR3 region has 14 residues. Germline V gene sequence: CDR1 SNHLY, CDR2 FYNNEI. The CDR3 sequence is CASGAGKDTGELFF. The DNA for the CDR3 is TGTGCCAGTGGAGCGGGGAAGGACACCGGGGAGCTGTTTTTT.

The J gene is TRBJ1-2, the V gene TRBV2, with D maybe TRBD1 (6 bases). V shed 4 bases and J shed 2 bases, with 8 bases lying between them. In germline, CDR1 is SNHLY, CDR2 FYNNEI. This CDR3 contains 13 residues. CDR3 residues: CASSAQGNYGYTF. CDR3 in DNA: TGTGCCAGCAGTGCCCAGGGGAACTATGGCTACACCTTC.

The chain joins TRBV4-3 to TRBJ2-5, with D possibly matching TRBD2 (6 bases). Trimming took 3 bases from V and 5 from J, leaving 13 bases between them. The V gene's germline CDR1 is LGHNA and CDR2 YSLEER. The CDR3 is 14 amino acids. As DNA, the CDR3 is TGCGCCAGCAGCCAGTCCGGTCGGGGGGAGACCCAGTACTTC. Translating it yields CASSQSGRGETQYF.

The chain links TRBV10-3 to TRBJ2-5, with D uncertain. Germline V lookup: CDR1 ENHRY, CDR2 SYGVKD. The CDR3 runs 15 residues. Trimming cost V 3 bases and J 1 base, with 12 bases left between them. DNA for the CDR3: TGTGCCATCAGTGATGGCGACCGACTCCAAGAGACCCAGTACTTC. Residues: CAISDGDRLQETQYF.

The chain uses TRBV28 and TRBJ1-2; D is perhaps TRBD1 (5 bases). V was pared by 6 bases and J by 0 bases, with 14 bases between. The germline gives CDR1 MDHEN, CDR2 SYDVKM. The CDR3 consists of 15 residues. The CDR3 here is CASSLGGYPNYGYTF. The CDR3 region has the DNA TGTGCCAGCAGCTTGGGGGGATACCCTAACTATGGCTACACCTTC.

This clone was picked up one time. The genes are TRBV5-6 and TRBJ2-7; D ambiguous. There are 13 residues in the CDR3. Germline V gives CDR1 SGHDT, CDR2 YYEEEE. V was clipped by 0 bases and J by 5 bases, with 9 bases between them. The CDR3 is CASSLVELHEQYF. CDR3 nucleotide sequence: TGTGCCAGCAGCTTGGTAGAACTCCACGAGCAGTACTTC.

This chain joins TRBV2 and TRBJ2-1; possibly TRBD1 for D (6 bases). The CDR3 length is 15 residues. Germline V gene sequence: CDR1 SNHLY, CDR2 FYNNEI. Trimming removed 2 bases from V and 3 bases from J, with 11 bases in between. This chain's CDR3 is CASSENRVGYNEQFF. For the CDR3, the DNA is TGTGCCAGCAGTGAAAACAGGGTGGGCTACAATGAGCAGTTCTTC.

This clone is a singleton in its sample. V and J are TRBV5-1 and TRBJ1-1, with D perhaps TRBD1 (5 bases). CDR3 length: 15 residues. Germline CDR1 reads SGHRS; CDR2 reads YFSETQ. V gave up 5 bases and J gave up 1 base, with 15 bases separating them. The CDR3 protein is CASRTDWVGNTEAFF. CDR3 coding DNA: TGCGCCAGCAGGACAGACTGGGTGGGGAACACTGAAGCTTTCTTT.

This chain joins TRBV7-9 and TRBJ2-5; 8 nucleotides line up with TRBD2. Germline V gene lookup returns CDR1 SEHNR and CDR2 FQNEAQ (reference sequence). This CDR3 has 14 amino acids. V lost 5 bases and J lost 5; bases outside the gene matches: 7. CDR3 bases: TGTGCCAGCAGCCGAGGGACTAGTTTGGAGACCCAGTACTTC. This sequence encodes CASSRGTSLETQYF.

The chain couples TRBV5-4 to TRBJ1-2, with a tentative D call TRBD1 (5 bases). The CDR3 runs to 15 residues. Trimming pared 0 bases from V and 4 bases from J, leaving 13 bases between. Germline values: CDR1 SGHNT, CDR2 YYREEE (reference sequence). The CDR3 nucleotides are TGTGCCAGCAGCTTGGAGAATGCGGGGGGCTATGGCTACACCTTC. This translates into CASSLENAGGYGYTF.